This T cell receptor beta chain stems from a study of control samples from healthy donors and cancer patients. Trimming left V 7 bases short and J 1 base short, with 22 bases between. The CDR3 is 17 amino acids. Germline lookup yields CDR1 WNHNN and CDR2 SYGVQD (reference sequence). Assay used: immunoSEQ multiplex PCR; TCRdb lists only in-frame clones, some missing. The sample yields roughly 130,000 clones, approximately 94% seen once. Sequenced: PBMCs. The origin of this receptor is a man aged 50 to 60 with head and neck cancer. This chain uses TRBV10-1 with TRBJ1-1; a possible D gene is TRBD1 (6 bases). This CDR3 is CASKGGDVDRRNTEAFF. The CDR3 region has the DNA TGCGCCAGCAAGGGGGGAGATGTAGACAGGCGGAACACTGAAGCTTTCTTT.